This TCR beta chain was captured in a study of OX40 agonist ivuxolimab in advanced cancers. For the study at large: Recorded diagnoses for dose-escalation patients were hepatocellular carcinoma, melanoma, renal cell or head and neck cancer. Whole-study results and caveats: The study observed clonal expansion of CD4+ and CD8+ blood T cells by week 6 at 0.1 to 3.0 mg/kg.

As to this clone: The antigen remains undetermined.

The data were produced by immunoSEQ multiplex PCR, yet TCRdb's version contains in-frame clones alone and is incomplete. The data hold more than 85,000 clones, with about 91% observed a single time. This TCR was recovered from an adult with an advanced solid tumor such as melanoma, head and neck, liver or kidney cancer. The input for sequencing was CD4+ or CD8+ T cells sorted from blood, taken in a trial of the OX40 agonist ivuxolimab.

CDR3 protein: CAKEGLAGVGCEQYF. CDR3 bases: TGCGCCAAGGAGGGACTAGCGGGAGTCGGGTGCGAGCAGTACTTC. The chain combines TRBV10-2 with TRBJ2-7, with TRBD2 identical over 14 bases. The CDR3 is made up of 15 amino acids. Trimming at V came to 10 bases and at J to 6 bases, leaving 11 bases not matched to a gene. Germline V lookup: CDR1 WSHSY, CDR2 SAAADI.